The clone carrying this T cell receptor beta chain occurred once. Its antigen remains unidentified. The treatment is: roughly 10-day PBMC culture with coronavirus spike peptide pools or control peptides (ViraFEST assay). Negative selection was the method that isolated CD4+ T cells after more than eight days of culture. V was cut by 2 bases and J by 5 bases, with 15 bases left in between. This CDR3 has 15 residues. From germline, CDR1 is MNHEY and CDR2 SVGAGI. This entry belongs to a study of vaccination and CD4 T cells after COVID-19. Study as a whole: Cells were stimulated with overlapping spike peptides from SARS-CoV-2, HCoV-NL63, HCoV-OC43 and HCoV-229E. Each control culture was treated with a CEFX pool, an HIV-1 Nef pool, or no peptide.

Oncomine TCR Beta short-read sequencing was applied to DNA from cultured CD4+ T cells. DNA came from CD4+ T cells after culture. TCRdb ran MiXCR on the PCR reads and lists one entry per CDR3 protein. The table records tens of thousands of distinct CDR3 sequences, approximately 61% of them present only once. This receptor was identified in a human donor who had recovered from COVID-19. Sequencing was done on a sample of CD4+ T cells from blood, cultured in vitro. The chain has TRBV6-5 and TRBJ1-1; D is undetermined. For the CDR3, the DNA is TGTGCCAGCAGTTACGCGGGAGCGTACGGGACTGAAGCTTTCTTT. This encodes CASSYAGAYGTEAFF.